This TCR beta chain came from a study of identical twins. Germline loops: CDR1 MNHEY, CDR2 SVGEGT. CDR3 length equals 12 residues. V gave up 5 bases and J gave up 11 bases, with 15 bases separating them. This clonotype was seen ten or more times. Its target is not known. TCRdb used MiXCR to reprocess the 5' RACE reads, holding one entry per CDR3 protein. The sample carries around 100,000 distinct CDR3 sequences, less than 6.5% recorded once. Study-wide results and caveats: Diverse VJ usage suggested most zero-insertion clonotypes were not invariant T cells. Insertions ran lower in abundant cord blood beta clonotypes, though not in memory repertoires.

The origin of this receptor is a woman between 50 and 59 years old in good health. The chain couples TRBV6-2 or TRBV6-3 to TRBJ1-1, with D unclear. Sequencing was done on a sample of memory T cells sorted from blood. Here the CDR3 DNA reads TGTGCCAGCAGTCTAGGTGGGATTAACGCTTTCTTT. This codes for CASSLGGINAFF.